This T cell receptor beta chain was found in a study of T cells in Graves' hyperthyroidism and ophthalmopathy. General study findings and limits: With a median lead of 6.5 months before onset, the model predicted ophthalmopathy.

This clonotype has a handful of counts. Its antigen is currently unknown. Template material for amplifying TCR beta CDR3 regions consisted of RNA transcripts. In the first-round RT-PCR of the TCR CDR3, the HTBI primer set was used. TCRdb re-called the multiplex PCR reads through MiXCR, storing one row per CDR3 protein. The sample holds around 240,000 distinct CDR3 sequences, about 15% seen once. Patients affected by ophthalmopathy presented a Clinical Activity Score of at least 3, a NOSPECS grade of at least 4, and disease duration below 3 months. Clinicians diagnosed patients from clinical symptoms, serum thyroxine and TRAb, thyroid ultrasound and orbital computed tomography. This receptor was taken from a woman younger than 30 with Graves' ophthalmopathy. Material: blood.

The CDR3 loop reads CASSIDLAGELFF. CDR3 bases: TGTGCCAGTAGTATAGATCTGGCCGGGGAGCTGTTTTTT. The chain employs TRBV19 and TRBJ2-2; D unresolved. Deletions cut 0 bases from V and 6 bases from J, with 5 bases between. The CDR3 contains 13 residues. The germline V gene encodes CDR1 LNHDA and CDR2 SQIVND (reference sequence).